Listed below are T cell receptor beta chains from one sample, sequenced in a study of cytomegalovirus exposure and HLA in healthy donors. Method: immunoSEQ multiplex PCR; TCRdb's copy keeps in-frame clones and lacks some. The table records about 110,000 clones, around 80% of them present only once. Sequencing was done on a sample of PBMCs. The receptors shown here come from a man aged 25-40 years in good health and CMV-seropositive. CDR3s include the opening cysteine and the closing phenylalanine or tryptophan. A D gene is named only where the DNA matches it firmly. Clone size is given for some rows only: seen once, a few or many times, or a class if the clone is expanded.

-	TRBV7-8	-	TRBJ2-7	TGTGCCAGCAGCCCAGGTGGGGGCCTGAGCTCCTACGAGCAGTACTTC	CASSPGGGLSSYEQYF
-	TRBV7-2	-	TRBJ2-5	TGTGCCAGCAGCTTTATGCGGTCATCGACCCAGTACTTC	CASSFMRSSTQYF
-	TRBV6-7	-	TRBJ2-3	TGTGCCAGCAGTTATCGGGCGGAACAGGCCCTTCCTAGCACAGATACGCAGTATTTT	CASSYRAEQALPSTDTQYF
-	TRBV28	-	TRBJ1-2	TGTGCCAGCAGGAATACAGGGCGATCTGTTAATGGCTACACCTTC	CASRNTGRSVNGYTF
TRBD1	TRBV9	-	TRBJ1-2	TGTGCCAGCAGCGGAGTTTGGACAGGGGATGGCTACACCTTC	CASSGVWTGDGYTF
-	TRBV5-1	-	TRBJ2-4	TGCGCCAGCAGCTCTTCAGGGTGGCGAGCCAAAAACATTCAGTACTTC	CASSSSGWRAKNIQYF
-	TRBV4-3	-	TRBJ2-5	TGCGCCAGCAGCCCGTCCCGGAACTTCCAGGCGGGGACCCAGTACTTC	CASSPSRNFQAGTQYF
-	TRBV6-5	-	TRBJ2-1	TGTGCCAGCAAACAGGGTAATGAGCAGTTCTTC	CASKQGNEQFF
-	TRBV30	-	TRBJ2-7	TGTGCCTGGAATTCGGGACAAAGCTACGTTGAGCAGTACTTC	CAWNSGQSYVEQYF
-	TRBV4-3	-	TRBJ2-7	TGCGCCAGCAGCCACCGGACACCGGAAGGCGAGCAGTACTTC	CASSHRTPEGEQYF
TRBD1	TRBV27	-	TRBJ2-5	TGTGCCAGCAGTCCCAAAATGGGACAGCATATACTCCTAGAGACCCAGTACTTC	CASSPKMGQHILLETQYF
TRBD2	TRBV5-1	once	TRBJ2-7	TGCGCCAGCAGCTTGGCGGGGGGGAACTCCTACGAGCAGTACTTC	CASSLAGGNSYEQYF
TRBD1	TRBV19	-	TRBJ1-5	TGTGCCAGTAGTACACTCCCGGGACAGGGGGTTCAGCCCCAGCATTTT	CASSTLPGQGVQPQHF
TRBD2	TRBV5-1	few	TRBJ2-3	TGCGCCAGCAGCGCCCGGACTAGCGGGACGCGCACAGATACGCAGTATTTT	CASSARTSGTRTDTQYF
TRBD1	TRBV4-1	-	TRBJ2-2	TGCGCCAGCAGCCAAGGACAGGGGCCGAGCACCGGGGAGCTGTTTTTT	CASSQGQGPSTGELFF
-	TRBV6-5	once	TRBJ1-4	TGTGCCAGCAGTTCAAATGAAAAACTGTTTTTT	CASSSNEKLFF
TRBD1	TRBV9	few	TRBJ2-2	TGTGCCAGCACCGGGACAGGGGCGGGCGGGGAGCTGTTTTTT	CASTGTGAGGELFF
-	TRBV27	-	TRBJ2-1	TGTGCCAGCAGTTCGGGCGGGGACAATGAGCAGTTCTTC	CASSSGGDNEQFF
TRBD1	TRBV27	-	TRBJ1-1	TGTGCCAGCAGTGTTACAGGGGCCACTGAAGCTTTCTTT	CASSVTGATEAFF
TRBD1	TRBV7-2	-	TRBJ2-5	TGTGCCAGCAGCTTAGTGGGACAGGGGCAAGAGACCCAGTACTTC	CASSLVGQGQETQYF
TRBD2	TRBV9	-	TRBJ2-7	TGTGCCAGCAGCCCAGGACTAGCGGGGGATTACTACGAGCAGTACTTC	CASSPGLAGDYYEQYF